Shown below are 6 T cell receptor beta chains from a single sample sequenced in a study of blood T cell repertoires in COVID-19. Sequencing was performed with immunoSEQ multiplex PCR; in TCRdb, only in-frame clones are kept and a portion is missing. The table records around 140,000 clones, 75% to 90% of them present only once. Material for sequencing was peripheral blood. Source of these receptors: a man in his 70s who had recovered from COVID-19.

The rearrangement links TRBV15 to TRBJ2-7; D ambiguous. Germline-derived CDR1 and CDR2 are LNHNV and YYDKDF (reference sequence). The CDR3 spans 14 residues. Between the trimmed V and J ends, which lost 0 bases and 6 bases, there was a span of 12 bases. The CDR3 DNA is TGTGCCACCAGCAGAGATTCCGGAGCCAGCGAGCAGTACTTC. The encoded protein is CATSRDSGASEQYF.

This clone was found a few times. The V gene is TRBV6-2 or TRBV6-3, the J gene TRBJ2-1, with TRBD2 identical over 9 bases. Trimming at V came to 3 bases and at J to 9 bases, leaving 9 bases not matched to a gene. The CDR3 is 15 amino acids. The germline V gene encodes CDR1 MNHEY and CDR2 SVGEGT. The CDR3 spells CASSYEVAGVGEQFF. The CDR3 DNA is TGTGCCAGCAGTTATGAAGTAGCGGGAGTGGGTGAGCAGTTCTTC.

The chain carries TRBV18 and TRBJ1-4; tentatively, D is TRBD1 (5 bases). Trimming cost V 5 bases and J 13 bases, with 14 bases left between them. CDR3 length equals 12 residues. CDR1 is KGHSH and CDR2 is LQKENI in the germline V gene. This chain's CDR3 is CASSDTGDLLFF. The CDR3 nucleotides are TGTGCCAGCTCAGATACAGGAGATCTACTGTTTTTT.

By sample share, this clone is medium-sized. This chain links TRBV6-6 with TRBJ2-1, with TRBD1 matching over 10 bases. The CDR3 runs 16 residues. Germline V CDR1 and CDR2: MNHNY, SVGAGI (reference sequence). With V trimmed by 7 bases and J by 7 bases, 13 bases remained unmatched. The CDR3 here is CASTSRDRGPWNEQFF. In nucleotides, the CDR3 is TGTGCCAGCACTAGCCGGGACAGGGGTCCTTGGAATGAGCAGTTCTTC.

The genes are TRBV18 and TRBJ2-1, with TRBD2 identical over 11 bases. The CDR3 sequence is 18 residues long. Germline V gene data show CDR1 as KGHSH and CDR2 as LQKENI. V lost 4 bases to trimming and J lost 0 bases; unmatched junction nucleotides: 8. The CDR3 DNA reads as TGTGCCAGCTCACTTTCAACTAGCGGGGGCAGCTCCTACAATGAGCAGTTCTTC. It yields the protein CASSLSTSGGSSYNEQFF.

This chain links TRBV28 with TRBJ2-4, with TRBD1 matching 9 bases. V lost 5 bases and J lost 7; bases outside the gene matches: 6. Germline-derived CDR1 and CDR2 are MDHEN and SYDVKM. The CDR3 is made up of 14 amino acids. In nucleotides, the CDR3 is TGTGCCAGCAGTCTCGGGACAGGGACTAACATTCAGTACTTC. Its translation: CASSLGTGTNIQYF.